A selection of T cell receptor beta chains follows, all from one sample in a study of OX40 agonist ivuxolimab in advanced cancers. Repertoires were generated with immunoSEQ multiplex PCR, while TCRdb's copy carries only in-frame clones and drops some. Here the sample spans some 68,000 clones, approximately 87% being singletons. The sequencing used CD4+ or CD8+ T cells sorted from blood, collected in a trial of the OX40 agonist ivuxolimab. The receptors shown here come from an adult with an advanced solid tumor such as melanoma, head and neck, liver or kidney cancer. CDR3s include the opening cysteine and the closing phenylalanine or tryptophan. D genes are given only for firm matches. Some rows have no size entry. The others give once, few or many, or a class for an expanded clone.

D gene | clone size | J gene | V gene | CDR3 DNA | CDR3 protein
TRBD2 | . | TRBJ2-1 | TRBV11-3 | TGTGCCAGCAGCTTAAGGACTAGCGGGCTACTCTACAATGAGCAGTTCTTC | CASSLRTSGLLYNEQFF
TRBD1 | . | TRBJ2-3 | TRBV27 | TGTGCCAGCAGCTCTCCGGGACAGGCATCAGATACGCAGTATTTT | CASSSPGQASDTQYF
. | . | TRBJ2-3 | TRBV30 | TGTGCCTGGAGTGTACTGGTTAGCACAGATACGCAGTATTTT | CAWSVLVSTDTQYF
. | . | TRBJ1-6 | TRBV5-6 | TGTGCCAGCAGCCCCCCGGGTGGTAACTCACCCCTCCACTTT | CASSPPGGNSPLHF
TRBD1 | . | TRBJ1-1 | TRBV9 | TGTGCCAGCAGCGTAGGGGGACAGCTCATGAACACTGAAGCTTTCTTT | CASSVGGQLMNTEAFF
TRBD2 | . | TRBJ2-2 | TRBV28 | TGTGCCAGCAGTTGGTCTAGCGGGAGAGTCGGGGAGCTGTTTTTT | CASSWSSGRVGELFF
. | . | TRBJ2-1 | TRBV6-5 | TGTGCCAGCACCGGGTGGTCCTACAATGAGCAGTTCTTC | CASTGWSYNEQFF
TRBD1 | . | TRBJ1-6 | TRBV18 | TGTGCCAGCTCACCGGACAGGCGGGGCACCCTCCACTTT | CASSPDRRGTLHF
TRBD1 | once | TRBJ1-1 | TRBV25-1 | TGTGCCAGCAGTGAAGGGGCCAGGGGGGCTTTCTTT | CASSEGARGAFF
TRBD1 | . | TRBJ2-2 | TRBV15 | TGTGCCACCAGCAGACCAAGGGGGCGAAGCCACACCGGGGAGCTGTTTTTT | CATSRPRGRSHTGELFF
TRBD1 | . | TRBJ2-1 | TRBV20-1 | TGCAGTGCTTCGCAGGGGGCTGAGCAGTTCTTC | CSASQGAEQFF
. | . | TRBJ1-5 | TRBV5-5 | TGTGCCAGCAGCTTGGTCTGGCAGGTCGGGCAGCCCCAGCATTTT | CASSLVWQVGQPQHF
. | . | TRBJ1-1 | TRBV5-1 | TGCGCCAGCAGCACAGCCGGGTCGCAGAACACTGAAGCTTTCTTT | CASSTAGSQNTEAFF
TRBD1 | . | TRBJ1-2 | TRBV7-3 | TGTGCCAGCAGCTTCACCGGGACAGGGAGGCACACCTTC | CASSFTGTGRHTF
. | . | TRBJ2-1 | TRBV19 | TGTGCCAGTAGTACCCTCCCCGGACAAGCGCTTGGTGAGCAGTTCTTC | CASSTLPGQALGEQFF
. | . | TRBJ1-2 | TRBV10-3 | TGTGCCATCAGTGAGTCCCGGCGCGGAGCAGGGCGCCCCGGAGCTAACTATGGCTACACCTTC | CAISESRRGAGRPGANYGYTF